This T cell receptor (beta chain) was obtained from a study of graft-versus-host responses after intestinal transplantation. On the study more broadly: Each recipient received a multivisceral, liver-intestinal, or isolated intestinal graft. Tacrolimus and steroids were given for two to three years to all recipients after anti-thymocyte globulin induction. Broader study findings: The study associated peak circulating GvH clone levels with early post-transplant HvG declines.

Libraries were prepared by immunoSEQ multiplex PCR; TCRdb keeps only in-frame clonotypes and omits some of them. The sample holds tens of thousands of clones, about nine tenths seen once. This clone was counted only a few times. The antigen is not known. The CDR3 spans 12 residues. V lost 9 bases to trimming and J lost 0 bases, with 6 bases between them. Per germline, CDR1 LNHDA and CDR2 SQIVND (reference sequence). J is TRBJ1-3 and V is TRBV19; weak D call: TRBD1 (5 bases). The sample was unstimulated CD4+ T cells sorted from spleen or lymph node cells, taken before intestinal transplant. The sequence was obtained from a human donor who received an intestinal transplant. The chain's CDR3 is CASGGSGNTIYF. The CDR3 bases are TGTGCCAGCGGGGGCTCTGGAAACACCATATATTTT.